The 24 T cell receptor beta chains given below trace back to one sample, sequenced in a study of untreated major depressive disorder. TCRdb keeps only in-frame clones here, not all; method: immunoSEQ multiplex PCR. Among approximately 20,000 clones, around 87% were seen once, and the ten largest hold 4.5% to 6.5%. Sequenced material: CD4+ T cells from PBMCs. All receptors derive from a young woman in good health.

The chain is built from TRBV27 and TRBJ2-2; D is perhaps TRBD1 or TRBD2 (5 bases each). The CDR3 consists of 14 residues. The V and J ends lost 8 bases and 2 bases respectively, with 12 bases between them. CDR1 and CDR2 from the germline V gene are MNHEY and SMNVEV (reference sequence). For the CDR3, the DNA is TGTGCCAGCTCCCCGGGGCGTAACACCGGGGAGCTGTTTTTT. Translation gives CASSPGRNTGELFF.

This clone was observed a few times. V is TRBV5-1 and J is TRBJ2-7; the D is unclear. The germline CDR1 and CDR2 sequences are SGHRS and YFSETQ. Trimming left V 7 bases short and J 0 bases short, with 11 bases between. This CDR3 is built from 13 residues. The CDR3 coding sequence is TGCGCCAGCGCGTCTCCGGACTCCTACGAGCAGTACTTC. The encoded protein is CASASPDSYEQYF. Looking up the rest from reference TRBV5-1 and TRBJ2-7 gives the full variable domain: KAGVTQTPRYLIKTRGQQVTLSCSPISGHRSVSWYQQTPGQGLQFLFEYFSETQRNKGNFPGRFSGRQFSNSRSEMNVSTLELGDSALYLCASASPDSYEQYFGPGTRLTVT.

The CDR3 DNA reads TGTGCCAGCAGCTTAGTTGAGACAGGGCTCTACGAGCAGTACTTC. It yields the protein CASSLVETGLYEQYF. This rearrangement joins TRBV7-9 to TRBJ2-7; 7 bases align to TRBD1. The CDR3 has 15 amino acids. V shed 1 base, J shed 3 bases, and the junction held 6 bases outside the gene matches. Germline V lookup: CDR1 SEHNR, CDR2 FQNEAQ (reference sequence).

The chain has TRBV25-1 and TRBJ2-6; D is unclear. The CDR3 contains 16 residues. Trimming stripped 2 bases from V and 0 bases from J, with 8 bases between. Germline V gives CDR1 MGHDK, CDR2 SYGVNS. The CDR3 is CASSEIGRSGANVLTF. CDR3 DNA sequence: TGTGCCAGCAGTGAAATAGGGCGCTCTGGGGCCAACGTCCTGACTTTC.

CDR3 nucleotide sequence: TGTGCCAGCTCACTGAGCCAAGGAAACACCATATATTTT. Amino acids: CASSLSQGNTIYF. The chain employs TRBV28 and TRBJ1-3, with no clear D. CDR3 length: 13 amino acids. The germline gives CDR1 MDHEN, CDR2 SYDVKM. V was shortened by 8 bases and J by 4 bases, with 12 bases between the two germline ends.

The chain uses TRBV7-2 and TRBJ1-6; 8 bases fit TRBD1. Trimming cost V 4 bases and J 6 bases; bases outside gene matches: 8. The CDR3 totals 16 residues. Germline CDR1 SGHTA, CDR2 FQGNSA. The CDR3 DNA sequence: TGTGCCAGCAGCTGGGACGGACAGGGCCTTAATTCACCCCTCCACTTT. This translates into CASSWDGQGLNSPLHF.

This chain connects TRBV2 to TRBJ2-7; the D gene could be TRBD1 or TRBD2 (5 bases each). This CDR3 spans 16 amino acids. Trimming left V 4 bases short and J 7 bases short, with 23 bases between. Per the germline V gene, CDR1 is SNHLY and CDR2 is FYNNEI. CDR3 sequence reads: CASSVPRDGPGVEQYF. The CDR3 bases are TGTGCCAGCAGTGTACCCAGGGACGGACCCGGGGTGGAGCAGTACTTC.

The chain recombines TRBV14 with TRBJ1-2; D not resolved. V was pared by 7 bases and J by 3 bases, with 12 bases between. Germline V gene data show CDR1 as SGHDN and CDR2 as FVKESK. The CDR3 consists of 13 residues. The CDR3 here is CASTQNFDYGYTF. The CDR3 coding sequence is TGTGCCAGCACGCAGAATTTTGACTATGGCTACACCTTC.

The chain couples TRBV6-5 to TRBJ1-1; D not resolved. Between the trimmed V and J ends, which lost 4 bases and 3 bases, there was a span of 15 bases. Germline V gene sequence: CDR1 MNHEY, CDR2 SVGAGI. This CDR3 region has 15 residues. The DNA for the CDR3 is TGTGCCAGCAGTTCGGGAGCCATCCGTGACACTGAAGCTTTCTTT. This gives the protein CASSSGAIRDTEAFF.

The CDR3 DNA reads as TGTGCCAGCAGTTTTAGCGGGGGGGGCACAGATACGCAGTATTTT. This translates into CASSFSGGGTDTQYF. V is TRBV27 and J is TRBJ2-3; 11 bases agree with TRBD2. This CDR3 spans 15 amino acids. V lost 3 bases, J lost 1 base, and 0 bases stayed unmatched. The germline gives CDR1 MNHEY, CDR2 SMNVEV (reference sequence).

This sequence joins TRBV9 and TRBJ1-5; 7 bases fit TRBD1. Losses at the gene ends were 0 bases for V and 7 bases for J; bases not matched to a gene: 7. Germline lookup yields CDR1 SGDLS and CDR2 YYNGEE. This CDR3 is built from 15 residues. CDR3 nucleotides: TGTGCCAGCAGCGTAGGAGACAGGGATCGGCAGCCCCAGCATTTT. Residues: CASSVGDRDRQPQHF.

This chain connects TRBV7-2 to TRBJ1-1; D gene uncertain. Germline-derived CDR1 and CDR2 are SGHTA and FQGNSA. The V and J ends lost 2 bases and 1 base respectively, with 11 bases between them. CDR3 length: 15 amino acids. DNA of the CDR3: TGTGCCAGCAGCTTATCTGTACGGGGGAACACTGAAGCTTTCTTT. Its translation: CASSLSVRGNTEAFF.

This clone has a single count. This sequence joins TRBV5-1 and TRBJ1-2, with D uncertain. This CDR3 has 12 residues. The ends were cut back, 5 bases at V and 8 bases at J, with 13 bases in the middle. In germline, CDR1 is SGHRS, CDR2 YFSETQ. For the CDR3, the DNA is TGCGCCAGCAGGCCGATAAGTGGAGGCTACACCTTC. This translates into CASRPISGGYTF.

DNA of the CDR3: TGTGCCAGCAGCCCGACCCTAGGGTTACACAGCATGAACACTGAAGCTTTCTTT. This translates into CASSPTLGLHSMNTEAFF. This chain links TRBV7-8 with TRBJ1-1; D unresolved. Germline assignment: CDR1 SGHVS and CDR2 FQNEAQ. The V end lost 5 bases, the J end lost 0 bases, and 22 bases lay between the germline ends. The CDR3 length is 18 residues.

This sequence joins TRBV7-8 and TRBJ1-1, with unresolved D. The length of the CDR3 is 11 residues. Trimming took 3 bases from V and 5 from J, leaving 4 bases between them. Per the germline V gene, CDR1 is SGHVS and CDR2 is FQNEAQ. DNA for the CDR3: TGTGCCAGCAGCTTGGGTACTGAAGCTTTCTTT. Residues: CASSLGTEAFF.

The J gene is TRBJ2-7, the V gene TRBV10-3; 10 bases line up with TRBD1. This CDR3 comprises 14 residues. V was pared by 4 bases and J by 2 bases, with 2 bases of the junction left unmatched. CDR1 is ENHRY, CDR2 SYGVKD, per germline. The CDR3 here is CAISAGQGPYEQYF. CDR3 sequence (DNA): TGTGCCATCAGTGCGGGACAGGGGCCCTACGAGCAGTACTTC.

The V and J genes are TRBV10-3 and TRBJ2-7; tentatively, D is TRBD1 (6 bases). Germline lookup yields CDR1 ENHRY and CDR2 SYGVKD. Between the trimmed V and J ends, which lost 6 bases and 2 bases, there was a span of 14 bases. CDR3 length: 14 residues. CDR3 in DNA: TGTGCCATCAGGGAGAGACAGGAGACCTACGAGCAGTACTTC. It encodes CAIRERQETYEQYF.

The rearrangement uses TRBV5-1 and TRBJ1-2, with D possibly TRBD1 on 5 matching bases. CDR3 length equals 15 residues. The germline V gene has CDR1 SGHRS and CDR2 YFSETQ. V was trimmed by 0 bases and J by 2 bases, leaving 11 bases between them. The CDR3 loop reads CASSLGTGENYGYTF. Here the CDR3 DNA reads TGCGCCAGCAGCTTGGGTACAGGCGAAAACTATGGCTACACCTTC.

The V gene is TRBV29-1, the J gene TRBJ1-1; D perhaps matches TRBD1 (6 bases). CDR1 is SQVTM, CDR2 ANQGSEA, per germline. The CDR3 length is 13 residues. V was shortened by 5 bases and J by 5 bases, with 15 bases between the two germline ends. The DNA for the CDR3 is TGCAGCGTTCGACAGGCCCCGGGGACTGAAGCTTTCTTT. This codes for CSVRQAPGTEAFF.

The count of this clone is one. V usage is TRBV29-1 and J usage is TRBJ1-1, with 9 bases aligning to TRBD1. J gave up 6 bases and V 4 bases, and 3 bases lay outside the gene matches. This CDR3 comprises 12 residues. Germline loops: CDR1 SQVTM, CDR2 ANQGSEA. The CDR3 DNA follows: TGCAGCGTTGGGGACAGGGCCGCTGAAGCTTTCTTT. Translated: CSVGDRAAEAFF.

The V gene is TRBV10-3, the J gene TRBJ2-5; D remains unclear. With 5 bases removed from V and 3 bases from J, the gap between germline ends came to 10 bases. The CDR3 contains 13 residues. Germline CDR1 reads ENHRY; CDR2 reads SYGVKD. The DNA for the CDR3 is TGTGCCATCAGTAGATCCCCCGAAGAGACCCAGTACTTC. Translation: CAISRSPEETQYF.

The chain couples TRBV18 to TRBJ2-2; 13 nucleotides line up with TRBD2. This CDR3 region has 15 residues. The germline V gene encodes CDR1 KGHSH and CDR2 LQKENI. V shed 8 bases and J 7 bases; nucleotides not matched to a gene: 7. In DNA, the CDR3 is TGTGCCAGCAGTGGACTAGCGGGGGAGATCGGGGAGCTGTTTTTT. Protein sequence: CASSGLAGEIGELFF.

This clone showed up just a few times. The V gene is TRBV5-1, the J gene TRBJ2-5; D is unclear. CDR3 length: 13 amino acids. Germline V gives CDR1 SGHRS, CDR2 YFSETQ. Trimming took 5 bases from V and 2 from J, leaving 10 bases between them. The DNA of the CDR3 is TGCGCCAGCAGTATAGTCGAGCAAGAGACCCAGTACTTC. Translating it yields CASSIVEQETQYF.

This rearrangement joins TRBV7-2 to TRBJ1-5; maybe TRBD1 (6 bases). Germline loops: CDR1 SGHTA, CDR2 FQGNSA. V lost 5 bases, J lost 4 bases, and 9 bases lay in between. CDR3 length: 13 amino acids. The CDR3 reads CASSLGQNQPQHF. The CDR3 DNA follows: TGTGCCAGCAGCCTAGGACAGAATCAGCCCCAGCATTTT.